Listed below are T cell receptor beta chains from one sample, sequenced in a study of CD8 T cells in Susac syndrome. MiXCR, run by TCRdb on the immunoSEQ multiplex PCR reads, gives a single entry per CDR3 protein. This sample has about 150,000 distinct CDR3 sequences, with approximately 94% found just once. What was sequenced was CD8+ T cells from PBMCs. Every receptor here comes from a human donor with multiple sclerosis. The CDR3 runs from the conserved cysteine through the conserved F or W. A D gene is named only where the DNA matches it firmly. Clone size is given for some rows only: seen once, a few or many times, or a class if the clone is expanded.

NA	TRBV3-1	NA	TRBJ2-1	TGTGCCAGCAGCCTCTTTGTGACTCACAATGAGCAGTTCTTC	CASSLFVTHNEQFF
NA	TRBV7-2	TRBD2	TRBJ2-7	TGTGCCAGCAGCTTAGGCGGGGGGGCCTACGAGCAGTACTTC	CASSLGGGAYEQYF
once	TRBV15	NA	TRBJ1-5	TGTGCCACCAGCAGAGATGCAGGGGCGGCACAGCCCCAGCATTTT	CATSRDAGAAQPQHF
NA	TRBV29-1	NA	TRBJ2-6	TGCAGCGCTGAGGTCGCTGGGGCCAACGTCCTGACTTTC	CSAEVAGANVLTF
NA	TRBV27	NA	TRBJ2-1	TGTGCCAGCAGTTTAAAAAGAAGGGGGGAGGACAATGAGCAGTTCTTC	CASSLKRRGEDNEQFF
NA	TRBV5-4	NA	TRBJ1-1	TGTGCCAGCAGCTTGTTAACAGGTGAAGCTTTCTTT	CASSLLTGEAFF
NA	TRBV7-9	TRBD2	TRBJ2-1	TGTGCCAGCAGCTCTACTAGCGGGGGGTCTGACAATGAGCAGTTCTTC	CASSSTSGGSDNEQFF
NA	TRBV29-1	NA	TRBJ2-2	TGCAGCGTTGTTTTAGGGAACACCGGGGAGCTGTTTTTT	CSVVLGNTGELFF
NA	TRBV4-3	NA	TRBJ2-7	TGCGCCAGCAGCCGGGCCCCGGGCTACGAGCAGTACTTC	CASSRAPGYEQYF
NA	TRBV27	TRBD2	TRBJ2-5	TGTGCCAGCAGTCGGACTAGCGGGGGTTTCCAAGAGACCCAGTACTTC	CASSRTSGGFQETQYF
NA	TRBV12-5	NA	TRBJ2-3	TGTGCTAGTGACAGATACACAGATACGCAGTATTTT	CASDRYTDTQYF
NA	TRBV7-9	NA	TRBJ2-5	TGTGCCAGCAGCCGACCCAGCGGGGAGACCCAGTACTTC	CASSRPSGETQYF
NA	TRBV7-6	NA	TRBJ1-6	TGTGCCAGCAGTCAAATCGGGCTTGGGGCCCTCCACTTT	CASSQIGLGALHF
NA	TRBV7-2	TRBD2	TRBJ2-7	TGTGCCAGCAGCTTAGGGGGGACTAGTGACGAGCAGTACTTC	CASSLGGTSDEQYF
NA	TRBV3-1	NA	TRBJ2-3	TGTGCCAGCAGCCAAGAAGTATTTTCTGGCACAGATACGCAGTATTTT	CASSQEVFSGTDTQYF
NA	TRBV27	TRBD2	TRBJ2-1	TGTGCCAGCAGCAAACGGGGGGAACACAATGAGCAGTTCTTC	CASSKRGEHNEQFF
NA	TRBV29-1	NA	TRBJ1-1	TGCAGCGTTGTGAAGGGCTCCATGAACACTGAAGCTTTCTTT	CSVVKGSMNTEAFF
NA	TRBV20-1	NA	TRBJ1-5	TGCAGTGCTAAAGGATCCTCGCGTAATCAGCCCCAGCATTTT	CSAKGSSRNQPQHF
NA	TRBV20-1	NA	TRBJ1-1	TGCAGTGCTAGTGGACCCTGGAACACTGAAGCTTTCTTT	CSASGPWNTEAFF
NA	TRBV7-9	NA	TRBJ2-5	TGTGCCAGCAGCTCCAGAGTAGACAGATTCCAAGAGACCCAGTACTTC	CASSSRVDRFQETQYF
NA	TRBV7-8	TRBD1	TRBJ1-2	TGTGCCAGCAGCCCCAGGCGAGCGGGACAGGAGAACTATGGCTACACCTTC	CASSPRRAGQENYGYTF
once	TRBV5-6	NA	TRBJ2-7	TGTGCCAGCAGCTTTCCCACGGAAGGTTACGAGCAGTACTTC	CASSFPTEGYEQYF
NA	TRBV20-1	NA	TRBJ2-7	TGCAGTGCTAGAGGGACAGACCCTCGGTACGAGCAGTACTTC	CSARGTDPRYEQYF
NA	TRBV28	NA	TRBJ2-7	TGTGCCAGCACCCCTCGGGTTGGTTACGAGCAGTACTTC	CASTPRVGYEQYF
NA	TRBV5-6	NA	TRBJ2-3	TGTGCCAGCAGCTTGGGGCTAGCCCAAGATACGCAGTATTTT	CASSLGLAQDTQYF
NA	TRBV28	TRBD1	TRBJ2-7	TGTGCCAGCAGTCGGACAGGGGGAGGGCACGAGCAGTACTTC	CASSRTGGGHEQYF
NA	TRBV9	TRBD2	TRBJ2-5	TGTGCCAGTGGCGGGGGGGTCGAAGAGACCCAGTACTTC	CASGGGVEETQYF
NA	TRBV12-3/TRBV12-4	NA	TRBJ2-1	TGTGCCAGCAGACTCGCCCCCAATGAGCAGTTCTTC	CASRLAPNEQFF
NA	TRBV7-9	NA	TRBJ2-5	TGTGCCAGCAGCCCCTTTCCAAATGACCAAGAGACCCAGTACTTC	CASSPFPNDQETQYF
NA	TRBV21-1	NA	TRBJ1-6	TGTGCCAGCAGCAGATCGCATTCACCCCTCCACTTT	CASSRSHSPLHF
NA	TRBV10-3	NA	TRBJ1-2	TGTGCCATCAGGGACCCCCCCGGGGGAGAGGATGGCTACACCTTC	CAIRDPPGGEDGYTF
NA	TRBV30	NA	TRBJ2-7	TGTGCCTGGAGCGGGCTAGCTTCCTACGAGCAGTACTTC	CAWSGLASYEQYF
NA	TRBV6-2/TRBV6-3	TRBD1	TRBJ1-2	TGTGCCAGCATCGGACAGGCCGACTATGGCTACACCTTC	CASIGQADYGYTF
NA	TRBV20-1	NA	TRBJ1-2	TGCAGTGCTAGAGAAGCAATCGAGACAGCTGGAGGTGGCTACACCTTC	CSAREAIETAGGGYTF
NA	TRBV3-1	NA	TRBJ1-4	TGTGCCAGCAGCCAGGGTACGCGGGATGAAAAACTGTTTTTT	CASSQGTRDEKLFF
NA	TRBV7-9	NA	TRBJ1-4	TGTGCCAGCAGCTCACCCAGGGTTGGCGGTGAAAAACTGTTTTTT	CASSSPRVGGEKLFF
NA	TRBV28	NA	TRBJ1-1	TGTGCCAGCACCACGGGCGCCAAGTATGCTTTCTTT	CASTTGAKYAFF
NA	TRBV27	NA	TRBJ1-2	TGTGCCAGCAGTTTATTACCCAAAGCATCGGACAGAAACTATGGCTACACCTTC	CASSLLPKASDRNYGYTF